Following are 23 T cell receptor beta chains from one sample sequenced in a study of blood T cell repertoires in COVID-19. Sequencing was performed with immunoSEQ multiplex PCR; in TCRdb, only in-frame clones are kept and a portion is missing. The sample holds 130,000 or so clones, 85% to 90% seen once. Sequences were obtained from peripheral blood. The receptors come from a woman aged 55-69 years with acute or convalescent COVID-19.

The chain combines TRBV5-8 with TRBJ1-2; D gene unclear. CDR1 and CDR2 from the germline V gene are SGHTS and YDEGEE. V shed 6 bases and J shed 3 bases, with 9 bases lying between them. This CDR3 comprises 12 residues. CDR3 bases: TGTGCCAGCATCGGGAGGGACTATGGCTACACCTTC. This translates into CASIGRDYGYTF.

This clone was seen only once. The chain joins TRBV15 to TRBJ2-3, with 11 bases identical to TRBD2. Per germline, CDR1 LNHNV and CDR2 YYDKDF (reference sequence). The CDR3 is 19 residues long. V lost 3 bases, J lost 3 bases, and 14 bases stayed unmatched. The chain's CDR3 is CATSSASNFSGGATDTQYF. For the CDR3, the DNA is TGTGCCACCAGCAGCGCCTCGAATTTTAGCGGGGGGGCTACAGATACGCAGTATTTT.

This clone was seen a handful of times. This chain uses TRBV4-3 with TRBJ1-1; D remains unclear. Trimming took off 1 base at V and 1 base at J, with 13 bases between the two ends. Germline CDR1 LGHNA, CDR2 YSLEER. The CDR3 covers 16 residues. CDR3 sequence reads: CASSQVSGQWNTEAFF. The CDR3 bases are TGCGCCAGCAGCCAAGTTTCTGGTCAGTGGAACACTGAAGCTTTCTTT.

This chain joins TRBV5-1 and TRBJ1-3, with D maybe TRBD1 (6 bases). CDR3 length: 16 residues. Germline lookup yields CDR1 SGHRS and CDR2 YFSETQ. With 0 bases removed from V and 0 bases from J, the gap between germline ends came to 10 bases. The DNA of the CDR3 is TGCGCCAGCAGCTTGGAGGGGGTGACCTCTGGAAACACCATATATTTT. Translation gives CASSLEGVTSGNTIYF.

This chain links TRBV4-1 with TRBJ1-5; no reliable D call. The CDR3 has 14 amino acids. V was cut by 1 base and J by 4 bases, with 8 bases left in between. Germline V gene sequence: CDR1 MGHRA, CDR2 YSYEKL. The CDR3 loop reads CASSQVRGNQPQHF. The CDR3, as DNA: TGCGCCAGCAGCCAAGTTAGAGGTAATCAGCCCCAGCATTTT.

The chain combines TRBV6-2 or TRBV6-3 with TRBJ1-1; a weak D match, TRBD1 (6 bases). The CDR3 loop spans 16 amino acids. The ends were cut back, 0 bases at V and 5 bases at J, with 16 bases in the middle. Germline-derived CDR1 and CDR2 are MNHEY and SVGEGT. In DNA, the CDR3 is TGTGCCAGCAGTTACTCCCCAGGGGCAGGCTCAACTGAAGCTTTCTTT. Translating gives CASSYSPGAGSTEAFF.

Here the CDR3 reads CAWSGSGTRLYEDYGYTF. The CDR3 DNA reads as TGTGCCTGGAGTGGGTCCGGGACAAGGCTCTATGAGGACTATGGCTACACCTTC. V is TRBV30 and J is TRBJ1-2; possibly TRBD1 for D (6 bases). The germline V gene has CDR1 GTSNPN and CDR2 SVGIG (reference sequence). The CDR3 runs 18 residues. V was clipped by 1 base and J by 3 bases, with 24 bases between them.

This CDR3 reads CASSQNTAHGYTF. CDR3 coding DNA: TGTGCCAGCAGTCAAAACACAGCCCATGGCTACACCTTC. V usage is TRBV3-1 (or the pseudogene TRBV3-2) and J usage is TRBJ1-2, with D unclear. Looked up from germline, CDR1 is LGHDT and CDR2 is YNNKEL (reference sequence). V lost 6 bases, J lost 6 bases, and 14 bases lay in between. The CDR3 runs 13 residues.

The genes are TRBV30 and TRBJ1-2, with D uncertain. CDR3 length: 13 amino acids. Between the trimmed V and J ends, which lost 0 bases and 2 bases, there was a span of 7 bases. The V gene's germline CDR1 is GTSNPN and CDR2 SVGIG (reference sequence). The CDR3 protein is CAWSVIENYGYTF. The CDR3 DNA follows: TGTGCCTGGAGTGTCATCGAGAACTATGGCTACACCTTC.

The chain couples TRBV19 to TRBJ1-5; weak D call: TRBD1 (5 bases). V was trimmed by 5 bases and J by 2 bases, leaving 16 bases between them. Germline assignment: CDR1 LNHDA and CDR2 SQIVND (reference sequence). CDR3 size: 16 residues. The CDR3 sequence is CASSQTGDRGNQPQHF. As DNA, the CDR3 is TGTGCCAGTAGTCAGACGGGGGATAGGGGCAATCAGCCCCAGCATTTT.

The chain uses TRBV28 and TRBJ2-7; 12 bases are a match to TRBD1. The CDR3 is 17 residues long. The germline CDR1 and CDR2 sequences are MDHEN and SYDVKM. Unmatched junction bases numbered 17, after V lost 5 bases and J lost 9 bases. The CDR3 spells CASSATPPGQGAGGQYF. In DNA form, the CDR3 reads TGTGCCAGCAGTGCCACACCCCCGGGACAGGGGGCAGGGGGGCAGTACTTC.

The V call is TRBV5-6, the J call TRBJ1-4; a weak D match, TRBD1 (5 bases). The V end lost 0 bases, the J end lost 8 bases, and 11 bases lay between the germline ends. The CDR3 has 14 residues. Germline V lookup: CDR1 SGHDT, CDR2 YYEEEE. CDR3 residues: CASSLGGTLEKLFF. The CDR3 DNA reads as TGTGCCAGCAGCTTGGGGGGCACTTTAGAAAAACTGTTTTTT.

The chain couples TRBV12-3 or TRBV12-4 to TRBJ2-7, with D unresolved. The CDR3 is 12 amino acids. V lost 6 bases to trimming and J lost 0 bases, with 6 bases between them. CDR3 sequence (DNA): TGTGCCAGCAGCATTAGCTCCTACGAGCAGTACTTC. Its translation: CASSISSYEQYF.

J is TRBJ2-3 and V is TRBV7-2, with a weak D call TRBD2 (7 bases). Germline V gene data show CDR1 as SGHTA and CDR2 as FQGNSA. V shed 2 bases and J shed 2 bases, with 17 bases lying between them. The CDR3 has 17 amino acids. The CDR3 DNA is TGTGCCAGCAGCTTAAGGGGGGGGAACACCGACACAGATACGCAGTATTTT. Protein: CASSLRGGNTDTDTQYF.

The rearrangement joins TRBV11-2 to TRBJ2-1; D may be TRBD2 (7 bases). This CDR3 comprises 15 residues. V was cut by 1 base and J by 7 bases, with 14 bases left in between. Germline-derived CDR1 and CDR2 are SGHAT and FQNNGV. As DNA, the CDR3 is TGTGCCAGCAGCTTAGCGGGGGGCCCTGGTAATGAGCAGTTCTTC. The encoded protein is CASSLAGGPGNEQFF. Looking up the rest from reference TRBV11-2 and TRBJ2-1 gives the full variable domain: EAGVAQSPRYKIIEKRQSVAFWCNPISGHATLYWYQQILGQGPKLLIQFQNNGVVDDSQLPKDRFSAERLKGVDSTLKIQPAKLEDSAVYLCASSLAGGPGNEQFFGPGTRLTVL.

J is TRBJ2-6 and V is TRBV4-1, with D perhaps TRBD1 (6 bases). Germline CDR1 MGHRA, CDR2 YSYEKL. Trimming took 4 bases from V and 0 from J, leaving 16 bases between them. CDR3 length equals 18 residues. CDR3 residues: CASSRGNRVLSGANVLTF. DNA for the CDR3: TGCGCCAGCAGCCGCGGAAACAGGGTCCTCTCTGGGGCCAACGTCCTGACTTTC.

This clone was observed once. The chain recombines TRBV22-1 with TRBJ1-2. TRBV22-1 is tagged as a pseudogene. The CDR3 runs to 15 residues. CDR3 in DNA: TGTCCTGGGAGCGCACGTAAAGCGTTGTACTATGGCTACACCTTC. This codes for CPGSARKALYYGYTF.

The chain couples TRBV18 to TRBJ1-1; D remains unclear. The CDR3 has 13 residues. Trimming removed 6 bases at V and 3 bases at J, with 11 bases between. Germline lookup yields CDR1 KGHSH and CDR2 LQKENI. The CDR3 loop is CASSLVADTEAFF. CDR3 bases: TGTGCCAGCTCCCTGGTAGCCGACACTGAAGCTTTCTTT.

This sequence joins TRBV18 and TRBJ2-7, with TRBD1 identical over 8 bases. Unmatched junction bases numbered 7, after V lost 5 bases and J lost 1 base. Germline V CDR1 and CDR2: KGHSH, LQKENI. The CDR3 consists of 15 residues. CDR3 sequence: CASSDQGAGSYEQYF. CDR3 coding DNA: TGTGCCAGCTCAGACCAGGGGGCGGGATCCTACGAGCAGTACTTC.

This clone was observed a single time. The chain couples TRBV2 to TRBJ1-2; tentative D call: TRBD1 (5 bases). This CDR3 region has 15 residues. From germline, CDR1 is SNHLY and CDR2 FYNNEI. Between the trimmed V and J ends, which lost 5 bases and 6 bases, there was a span of 19 bases. The CDR3 DNA reads as TGTGCCAGCAGTACCCGACAGACGGGCTATAATGGCTACACCTTC. Amino acid sequence: CASSTRQTGYNGYTF. Supplemented by reference TRBV2 and TRBJ1-2, the full variable domain reads EPEVTQTPSHQVTQMGQEVILRCVPISNHLYFYWYRQILGQKVEFLVSFYNNEISEKSEIFDDQFSVERPDGSNFTLKIRSTKLEDSAMYFCASSTRQTGYNGYTFGSGTRLTVV.

The rearrangement joins TRBV29-1 to TRBJ2-7; weak D call: TRBD2 (6 bases). Germline assignment: CDR1 SQVTM and CDR2 ANQGSEA. This CDR3 region has 14 residues. V was trimmed by 4 bases and J by 3 bases, leaving 16 bases between them. The CDR3 region is CSVAGSGTFYEQYF. CDR3 DNA: TGCAGCGTTGCGGGGTCGGGGACTTTCTACGAGCAGTACTTC.

This clone has only a few counts. The chain links TRBV4-1 to TRBJ1-5; no clear D. This CDR3 is 15 amino acids long. V lost 1 base and J lost 5, with 12 bases in between. Germline CDR1 and CDR2: MGHRA and YSYEKL. The CDR3 nucleotides read TGCGCCAGCAGCCAAGGTGGCGGAGGACATCAGCCCCAGCATTTT. As protein: CASSQGGGGHQPQHF.

This sequence joins TRBV6-4 and TRBJ2-1; D gene unclear. Trimming pared 5 bases from V and 0 bases from J, leaving 14 bases between. The CDR3 extends over 16 amino acids. In germline, CDR1 is MRHNA, CDR2 SNTAGT. CDR3 in DNA: TGTGCCAGCAGTAAGACCAGGTCAAGCTCCTACAATGAGCAGTTCTTC. It specifies CASSKTRSSSYNEQFF.